This is a list of T cell receptor beta chains from one sample in a study of blood T cell repertoires in COVID-19. Sequencing was performed with immunoSEQ multiplex PCR; in TCRdb, only in-frame clones are kept and a portion is missing. The table lists 360,000 or so clones, roughly 87% of them singletons, with just under 3% in the top ten. The sequenced sample was PBMCs or T cells enriched from blood (not recorded which). The receptor set was obtained from a woman aged 25 to 39 who had recovered from COVID-19. Each CDR3 is given with its conserved first and last residue. The D gene is left open where the match is weak. Only some rows state a clone size, as once, few, many or a class for expanded clones.

J | V | size | D | DNA | CDR3
TRBJ2-5 | TRBV3-1/TRBV3-2 | . | . | TGTGCCAGCAGCCAAGCTGGGCCGGAGACCCAGTACTTC | CASSQAGPETQYF
TRBJ1-4 | TRBV7-9 | . | . | TGTGCCAGCAGCTTAGGGGGAGGAGGTGAAAAACTGTTTTTT | CASSLGGGGEKLFF
TRBJ1-1 | TRBV5-1 | . | . | TGCGCCAGCAGCTCGGACAGCACGAACACTGAAGCTTTCTTT | CASSSDSTNTEAFF
TRBJ1-3 | TRBV5-5 | . | . | TGTGCCAGCAGCTCGCTACAGAGCTCTGGAAACACCATATATTTT | CASSSLQSSGNTIYF
TRBJ1-1 | TRBV3-1/TRBV3-2 | . | . | TGTGCCAGCAGCCAAGGGGGGGGCAACCCTGAAGCTTTCTTT | CASSQGGGNPEAFF
TRBJ1-1 | TRBV6-5 | . | . | TGTGCCAGCAGCCTTGCGGGGGCGAAGTACACTGAAGCTTTCTTT | CASSLAGAKYTEAFF
TRBJ2-1 | TRBV7-9 | . | . | TGTGCCAGCAGCGCGTTTGGGGCGTCGAATGAGCAGTTCTTC | CASSAFGASNEQFF
TRBJ2-1 | TRBV3-1/TRBV3-2 | . | TRBD2 | TGTGCCAGCAGCCAGCGGACTAGCGGTTTTCTCTCCTACAATGAGCAGTTCTTC | CASSQRTSGFLSYNEQFF
TRBJ2-3 | TRBV10-1 | . | TRBD1 | TGCGCCAGCAGCCCGGGACAGGGTTGGGATACGCAGTATTTT | CASSPGQGWDTQYF
TRBJ2-3 | TRBV24-1 | . | TRBD2 | TGTGCCACCAGTGATTTGGCTAGCGGGGGCAACACAGATACGCAGTATTTT | CATSDLASGGNTDTQYF
TRBJ2-5 | TRBV5-6 | . | . | TGTGCCAGCAGCTTGGGGTGGGGGCCGGATCAAGAGACCCAGTACTTC | CASSLGWGPDQETQYF
TRBJ1-2 | TRBV27 | . | TRBD1 | TGTGCCAGCCGTCCCCCCGGGACAGGGGGCAAAATATGGGGCTACACCTTC | CASRPPGTGGKIWGYTF
TRBJ1-6 | TRBV6-6 | few | TRBD1 | TGTGCCAGCAGTCGTAGGGACAGAAGCTCCTATAATTCACCCCTCCACTTT | CASSRRDRSSYNSPLHF
TRBJ2-4 | TRBV11-2 | . | TRBD2 | TGTGCCAGCAGCGGGGTACTAGCGGTAGCCAAAAACATTCAGTACTTC | CASSGVLAVAKNIQYF
TRBJ1-2 | TRBV7-8 | . | TRBD1 | TGTGCCAGCAGCCTGCGGACAGGGGGGCTCTATGGCTACACCTTC | CASSLRTGGLYGYTF
TRBJ2-5 | TRBV7-2 | . | TRBD1 | TGTGCCAGCAGCGCCGGGACAGCGATCCAAGAGACCCAGTACTTC | CASSAGTAIQETQYF
TRBJ2-7 | TRBV28 | . | TRBD1 | TGTGCCATCTCCCCGGGACAGGGGACCTACGAGCAGTACTTC | CAISPGQGTYEQYF
TRBJ2-7 | TRBV18 | once | . | TGTGCCAGCTCACCGGCGGGGTATTCCTACGAGCAGTACTTC | CASSPAGYSYEQYF
TRBJ1-1 | TRBV12-3/TRBV12-4 | many | . | TGTGCCAGCAGTTTACGGTGGACTGAAGCTTTCTTT | CASSLRWTEAFF
TRBJ1-1 | TRBV9 | . | . | TGTGCCAGCAGCGTAGCTGTAGCGAACACTGAAGCTTTCTTT | CASSVAVANTEAFF
TRBJ1-2 | TRBV10-3 | . | . | TGTGCCATCAGTGAAAATCCGGGCTATGGCTACACCTTC | CAISENPGYGYTF
TRBJ2-7 | TRBV27 | . | TRBD1 | TGTGCCAGCAAGGACAGGGACCACTACGAGCAGTACTTC | CASKDRDHYEQYF
TRBJ1-2 | TRBV12-3/TRBV12-4 | few | TRBD1 | TGTGCCAGCAGTTCCCAGGGGGGCGGCTACACCTTC | CASSSQGGGYTF
TRBJ1-2 | TRBV5-8 | . | . | TGTGCCAGCACAGGTCCCGACAGAGGAATCTATGGCTACACCTTC | CASTGPDRGIYGYTF
TRBJ2-1 | TRBV7-9 | once | . | TGTGCCAGCAGCGCCCCTAGAGGGTCCCCCTACAATGAGCAGTTCTTC | CASSAPRGSPYNEQFF
TRBJ2-5 | TRBV29-1 | . | TRBD2 | TGCAGCGTTGAAGATTGGCTAGCGGGGGTTTCGGCCCAGTACTTC | CSVEDWLAGVSAQYF
TRBJ1-1 | TRBV28 | . | TRBD1 | TGTGCCAGCCGACGACAGGGGGTTGTCACTGAAGCTTTCTTT | CASRRQGVVTEAFF
TRBJ2-5 | TRBV7-2 | . | TRBD2 | TGTGCCAGCAGCGCCACTAGCGGCCTCCAAGAGACCCAGTACTTC | CASSATSGLQETQYF
TRBJ1-2 | TRBV10-2 | few | . | TGCGCCAGCAGTGAGTCTTACCCCAGCTATGGCTACACCTTC | CASSESYPSYGYTF
TRBJ2-3 | TRBV28 | . | . | TGTGCCAGCAGTTTCCTCTTGACCGGGACATCTAGCACAGATACGCAGTATTTT | CASSFLLTGTSSTDTQYF
TRBJ2-5 | TRBV5-1 | . | . | TGCGCCAGCAGCTTGGAAGGAGGGTATCAAGAGACCCAGTACTTC | CASSLEGGYQETQYF
TRBJ2-7 | TRBV5-5 | . | TRBD1 | TGTGCCAGCAGCTTTACAACAGGGGGCTCCCACGAGCAGTACTTC | CASSFTTGGSHEQYF
TRBJ2-5 | TRBV5-1 | . | . | TGCGCCAGCAGCTTGGGCCCAGGGGCCCAAGAGACCCAGTACTTC | CASSLGPGAQETQYF
TRBJ2-5 | TRBV28 | . | TRBD2 | TGTGCCAGCAGTAATGCCGCCGGCGGGACAAGCCGACTAGCGGGAGGAGGGAAGACCCAGTACTTC | CASSNAAGGTSRLAGGGKTQYF
TRBJ2-1 | TRBV28 | . | TRBD2 | TGTGCCAGCAGTTTACCGACTAGCGGGAGTCGCTATGAGCAGTTCTTC | CASSLPTSGSRYEQFF
TRBJ2-6 | TRBV4-1 | few | TRBD2 | TGCGCCAGCAGCTTAGCGGGAGCTGGGGCCAACGTCCTGACTTTC | CASSLAGAGANVLTF
TRBJ2-3 | TRBV3-1/TRBV3-2 | many | TRBD2 | TGTGCCAGCAGCCAAAATTTGGCTAGCGGGGGGGATACGCAGTATTTT | CASSQNLASGGDTQYF
TRBJ1-2 | TRBV14 | . | TRBD1 | TGTGCCAGCAGCCCCCCGGGACAGGGGGTAGCTAACTATGGCTACACCTTC | CASSPPGQGVANYGYTF
TRBJ2-1 | TRBV5-1 | once | TRBD1 | TGCGCCAGCAGTTACCGGGACAGGCCGGACAATGAGCAGTTCTTC | CASSYRDRPDNEQFF
TRBJ1-4 | TRBV7-9 | . | TRBD1 | TGTGCCAGCAGCAAACCGGACAGGCTTGCCGAAAAACTGTTTTTT | CASSKPDRLAEKLFF
TRBJ2-7 | TRBV9 | . | TRBD2 | TGTGCCAGCAGCGCTACCCCGGGGGGACCATACGAGCAGTACTTC | CASSATPGGPYEQYF
TRBJ2-1 | TRBV7-8 | . | . | TGTGCCAGCAGCTTTGTGGGGGGGCCGTCCTACAATGAGCAGTTCTTC | CASSFVGGPSYNEQFF
TRBJ2-2 | TRBV19 | once | TRBD1 | TGTGCCACGCGACAGGGGGCAACGCACACCGGGGAGCTGTTTTTT | CATRQGATHTGELFF
TRBJ1-3 | TRBV28 | once | . | TGTGCCAGCAGTTTACACAGGTTTGGAAACACCATATATTTT | CASSLHRFGNTIYF
TRBJ1-2 | TRBV7-8 | . | . | TGTGCCAGCAGCTTAACAGGAGCCCCCTATGGCTACACCTTC | CASSLTGAPYGYTF
TRBJ2-1 | TRBV29-1 | . | TRBD1 | TGCAGCGCCCTTTCCGGGACAGGGGGCGATGAGCAGTTCTTC | CSALSGTGGDEQFF
TRBJ2-3 | TRBV18 | . | . | TGTGCCAGCTCACTCACAGGGTCAGATACGCAGTATTTT | CASSLTGSDTQYF
TRBJ2-7 | TRBV27 | . | TRBD1 | TGTGCCAGCAGTTTATTCTTCGGAGGGGGACAGGGCAACGAGCAGTACTTC | CASSLFFGGGQGNEQYF
TRBJ2-1 | TRBV5-1 | . | . | TGCGCCAGCAGCTCCTTCCAGGGCTCCTACAATGAGCAGTTCTTC | CASSSFQGSYNEQFF
TRBJ2-1 | TRBV13 | . | TRBD2 | TGTGCCAGCAGCTTAGGCCTGGGGACTAGCGGGTTATTTGAGCAGTTCTTC | CASSLGLGTSGLFEQFF
TRBJ2-3 | TRBV15 | once | TRBD2 | TGTGCCACCAGCAGGGGGACTAGCAGACACACAGATACGCAGTATTTT | CATSRGTSRHTDTQYF
TRBJ2-1 | TRBV9 | . | TRBD2 | TGTGCCAGCAGCCAACTAGCGGGGGGCCCCTACAATGAGCAGTTCTTC | CASSQLAGGPYNEQFF
TRBJ1-6 | TRBV10-3 | . | TRBD1 | TGTGCCATCAGTGAGACTGACAGGGCCAGCTCCTATAATTCACCCCTCCACTTT | CAISETDRASSYNSPLHF
TRBJ1-3 | TRBV7-9 | . | . | TGTGCCAGCATTCGGGGCTCTGGAAACACCATATATTTT | CASIRGSGNTIYF
TRBJ2-2 | TRBV5-1 | . | TRBD1 | TGCGCCAGCAGCCCGACAGGGCACAAGGGCGCCGGGGAGCTGTTTTTT | CASSPTGHKGAGELFF